This entry is about one T cell receptor (beta chain). This sample is drawn from a study of T cell changes during pregnancy in multiple sclerosis. Assay used: immunoSEQ multiplex PCR; TCRdb lists only in-frame clones, some missing. The profile shows 20,000 to 30,000 clones, 70% to 90% of them singletons. CDR3 length equals 16 residues. J was trimmed by 4 bases and V by 5 bases; bases with no gene match: 10. Germline-derived CDR1 and CDR2 are SEHNR and FQNEAQ (reference sequence). The source material was CD4+ T cells from peripheral blood mononuclear cells, sampled in the first trimester of pregnancy. The chain employs TRBV7-9 and TRBJ1-1; the match to TRBD1 covers 10 bases. The TCR was taken from a female donor in good health, enrolled as a control in a pregnancy study. The CDR3 protein is CASSRDRQGARTEAFF. The CDR3 nucleotides read TGTGCCAGCAGCCGAGACCGACAGGGGGCACGCACTGAAGCTTTCTTT.